Here is one T cell receptor beta chain with its context. Germline assignment: CDR1 SGHVS and CDR2 FQNEAQ. V was cut by 0 bases and J by 9 bases, with 9 bases left in between. The CDR3 length is 14 residues. The assay was immunoSEQ multiplex PCR, and TCRdb's table has in-frame clones only and misses some. The table records roughly 150,000 clones, nearly 80% of them present only once. The data originate from a study of blood T cell repertoires in COVID-19. This chain uses TRBV7-8 with TRBJ1-6; the D gene is possibly TRBD1 (5 bases). Specimen: peripheral blood. The clonotype originates from a woman aged 80 or older with acute or convalescent COVID-19. CDR3 coding DNA: TGTGCCAGCAGCTTAGCACAGGCTCGTTCACCCCTCCACTTT. Its translation is CASSLAQARSPLHF.